This T cell receptor beta chain is from a study of cytomegalovirus exposure and HLA in healthy donors. Unmatched junction bases numbered 8, after V lost 6 bases and J lost 8 bases. The CDR3 extends over 14 amino acids. Germline loops: CDR1 MNHEY, CDR2 SVGAGI. The PCR contained 60 Vbeta and 13 Jbeta primers. Measured with immunoSEQ multiplex PCR; TCRdb has only the in-frame clones, and not every one. The repertoire holds approximately 170,000 clones, 60% to 85% seen once, with about 7.9% in the top ten. This TCR was recovered from a male donor in good health and CMV-seropositive. This chain uses TRBV6-5 with TRBJ1-4; 8 nucleotides line up with TRBD1. The material sequenced was PBMCs. The CDR3 DNA follows: TGTGCCAGCAGACAAGGGACAGGAAGGGAAAAACTGTTTTTT. Translated, it gives CASRQGTGREKLFF.